The 10 T cell receptor beta chains below all came from one sample that was sequenced in a study of blood T cell repertoires in COVID-19. Sequencing was performed with immunoSEQ multiplex PCR; in TCRdb, only in-frame clones are kept and a portion is missing. This sample has 410,000 or so clones, with about nine tenths found just once. The sample taken for sequencing was peripheral blood. The source is a woman in her thirties with active or convalescent COVID-19.

This clone was seen a single time. The chain combines TRBV2 with TRBJ1-1; D remains ambiguous. Trimming shortened V by 7 bases and J by 1 base, and 13 bases separated the two germline ends. Germline V lookup: CDR1 SNHLY, CDR2 FYNNEI. CDR3 size: 14 residues. This chain's CDR3 is CASMTPQENTEAFF. In DNA form, the CDR3 reads TGTGCCAGCATGACGCCTCAGGAGAACACTGAAGCTTTCTTT.

The gene calls are TRBV2 and TRBJ2-5; TRBD2 agrees at 8 bases. Germline-derived CDR1 and CDR2 are SNHLY and FYNNEI. CDR3 length: 15 residues. V trimming: 8 bases; J trimming: 1 base; junction bases outside the gene matches: 9. CDR3 nucleotides: TGTGCCAGCTCCCGCTGGGCGGGAGGCCAAGAGACCCAGTACTTC. Its protein product is CASSRWAGGQETQYF. The variable domain in full, completed from reference TRBV2 and TRBJ2-5, reads EPEVTQTPSHQVTQMGQEVILRCVPISNHLYFYWYRQILGQKVEFLVSFYNNEISEKSEIFDDQFSVERPDGSNFTLKIRSTKLEDSAMYFCASSRWAGGQETQYFGPGTRLLVL.

The J gene is TRBJ1-1, the V gene TRBV7-9, with 7 bases lining up with TRBD1. Germline V lookup: CDR1 SEHNR, CDR2 FQNEAQ (reference sequence). This CDR3 has 15 residues. V lost 5 bases to trimming and J lost 0 bases; unmatched junction nucleotides: 6. CDR3 DNA sequence: TGTGCCAGCAGCACCCCGACAGGGATGAACACTGAAGCTTTCTTT. Amino acids: CASSTPTGMNTEAFF.

The chain combines TRBV9 with TRBJ1-1, with a weak D call TRBD1 (5 bases). In germline, CDR1 is SGDLS, CDR2 YYNGEE. Trimming left V 3 bases short and J 0 bases short, with 15 bases between. The CDR3 length is 16 residues. The CDR3 region is CASSGLRDSLNTEAFF. CDR3 coding DNA: TGTGCCAGCAGCGGCCTCCGGGACTCGCTGAACACTGAAGCTTTCTTT.

This clone was observed a few times. The chain has TRBV5-6 and TRBJ2-7; 8 nucleotides align to TRBD2. J was trimmed by 4 bases and V by 4 bases; bases with no gene match: 10. CDR1 SGHDT and CDR2 YYEEEE come from the germline V gene. The CDR3 runs to 15 residues. The CDR3 reads CASSPPGGVSYEQYF. CDR3 coding DNA: TGTGCCAGCAGCCCACCCGGGGGGGTATCGTACGAGCAGTACTTC. The whole variable domain, filled in from reference TRBV5-6 and TRBJ2-7, reads DAGVTQSPTHLIKTRGQQVTLRCSPKSGHDTVSWYQQALGQGPQFIFQYYEEEERQRGNFPDRFSGHQFPNYSSELNVNALLLGDSALYLCASSPPGGVSYEQYFGPGTRLTVT.

The chain combines TRBV6-6 with TRBJ1-1; D is undetermined. This CDR3 has 13 amino acids. Germline V gene lookup returns CDR1 MNHNY and CDR2 SVGAGI (reference sequence). V was clipped by 4 bases and J by 0 bases, with 6 bases between them. In DNA, the CDR3 is TGTGCCAGCAGTTGGAGATTGAACACTGAAGCTTTCTTT. Its protein product is CASSWRLNTEAFF.

DNA of the CDR3: TGTGCCAGCAGGAATGTGGCAGGTCCTTTCAATGAGCAGTTCTTC. As protein: CASRNVAGPFNEQFF. This rearrangement joins TRBV11-2 to TRBJ2-1, with no clear D. The CDR3 contains 15 residues. Per germline, CDR1 SGHAT and CDR2 FQNNGV. V lost 6 bases, J lost 6 bases, and 18 bases lay in between.

V is TRBV25-1 and J is TRBJ2-1; 8 bases are shared with TRBD2. Germline lookup yields CDR1 MGHDK and CDR2 SYGVNS. V shed 1 base, J shed 4 bases, and the junction held 6 bases outside the gene matches. The CDR3 spans 16 residues. The CDR3 coding sequence is TGTGCCAGCAGTGAATCGGCGGGAGGCGCTTACAATGAGCAGTTCTTC. Its protein is CASSESAGGAYNEQFF.

The chain has TRBV11-2 and TRBJ2-7; D not resolved. CDR3 size: 14 residues. Germline-derived CDR1 and CDR2 are SGHAT and FQNNGV. Trimming removed 5 bases from V and 7 bases from J, with 18 bases in between. In DNA form, the CDR3 reads TGTGCCAGCAGCCGAGACACCGTCGGTTTGGAGCAGTACTTC. Translating gives CASSRDTVGLEQYF.

The rearrangement uses TRBV6-6 and TRBJ2-1, with 10 bases that match TRBD2. Per the germline V gene, CDR1 is MNHNY and CDR2 is SVGAGI (reference sequence). The CDR3 runs to 15 residues. Germline trimming cut 2 bases from V and 7 bases from J; bases unmatched to any gene: 5. The CDR3 here is CASSYVASGGNEQFF. Here the CDR3 DNA reads TGTGCCAGCAGTTACGTTGCTAGCGGGGGTAATGAGCAGTTCTTC.